The source of this T cell receptor (beta chain) is a study of Graves' ophthalmopathy and Graves' hyperthyroidism. Study summary: Before any treatment, peripheral blood was taken at the initial diagnosis.

This clonotype occurred many times. V gave up 10 bases and J gave up 9 bases, with 19 bases separating them. Germline values: CDR1 MDHEN, CDR2 SYDVKM. The length of the CDR3 is 13 residues. None of the included patients had other autoimmune diseases, uncontrolled infections, pregnancy or lactation, as these led to exclusion. Amplification targeted the TCR beta CDR3 regions, with RNA transcripts as the source material. First-round RT-PCR used HTBI primers; second-round multiplex PCR followed. Each CDR3 protein is one row after TCRdb ran MiXCR on the multiplex PCR reads. The sample carries about half a million distinct CDR3 sequences, approximately 15% recorded once.

This chain joins TRBV28 and TRBJ1-5; tentatively, D is TRBD1 (5 bases). The sample was blood. The sequence was collected from a woman in her 30s with Graves' ophthalmopathy. The chain's CDR3 is CATSGQGRRPQHF. CDR3 DNA sequence: TGTGCCACCTCGGGGCAGGGACGTAGGCCCCAGCATTTT.